This paragraph covers one T cell receptor beta chain sequence. Other DNA sequences of this sample code for an identical CDR3. This CDR3 is built from 13 residues. V lost 1 base, J lost 2 bases, and 5 bases lay in between. Germline CDR1 is SGHAT and CDR2 is FQDESV (reference sequence). The record originates from a study of shared clonotypes between healthy human individuals. TCRdb keeps only in-frame clones here, not all; method: immunoSEQ multiplex PCR. The sample has approximately 1,000,000 clones, about 84% seen once. The sequence came from a man younger than 30 in good health. Some clones in this sample may be carry-over from other donors' samples. The chain combines TRBV11-1 with TRBJ1-1; no clear D. Source material: memory CD4+ T cells from PBMCs. Described subset: CD45RA-negative fraction. CDR3 in amino acids: CASSLGRNTEAFF. CDR3 in DNA: TGTGCCAGCAGCTTAGGCAGAAACACTGAAGCTTTCTTT. Drawing the rest from reference TRBV11-1 and TRBJ1-1, the complete variable domain is EAEVAQSPRYKITEKSQAVAFWCDPISGHATLYWYRQILGQGPELLVQFQDESVVDDSQLPKDRFSAERLKGVDSTLKIQPAELGDSAMYLCASSLGRNTEAFFGQGTRLTVV.